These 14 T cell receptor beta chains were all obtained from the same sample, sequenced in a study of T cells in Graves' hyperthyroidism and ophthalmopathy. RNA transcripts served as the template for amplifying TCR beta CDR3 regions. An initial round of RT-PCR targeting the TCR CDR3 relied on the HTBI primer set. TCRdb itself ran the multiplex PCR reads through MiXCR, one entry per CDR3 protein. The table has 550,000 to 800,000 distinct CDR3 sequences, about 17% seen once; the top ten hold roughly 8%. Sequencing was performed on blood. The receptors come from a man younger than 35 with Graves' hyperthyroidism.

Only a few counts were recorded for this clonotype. The CDR3 region has the DNA TGTGCCAGCAGCCACGCACTAGCGGGAGATTGGAATGAGCAGTTCTTC. Protein sequence: CASSHALAGDWNEQFF. The rearrangement joins TRBV5-5 to TRBJ2-1; 11 bases match TRBD2. Germline lookup yields CDR1 SGHKS and CDR2 YYEKEE (reference sequence). Losses at the gene ends were 4 bases for V and 7 bases for J; bases not matched to a gene: 10. This CDR3 has 16 residues.

As DNA, the CDR3 is TGTGCCAGCAGCCCCTTTCTTGGGCAGGGAGGGATGAACACTGAAGCTTTCTTT. Translation gives CASSPFLGQGGMNTEAFF. The genes are TRBV6-1 and TRBJ1-1, with a weak D call TRBD1 (5 bases). V lost 6 bases, J lost 0 bases, and 23 bases lay in between. The CDR3 totals 18 residues. Germline V gene sequence: CDR1 MNHNS, CDR2 SASEGT.

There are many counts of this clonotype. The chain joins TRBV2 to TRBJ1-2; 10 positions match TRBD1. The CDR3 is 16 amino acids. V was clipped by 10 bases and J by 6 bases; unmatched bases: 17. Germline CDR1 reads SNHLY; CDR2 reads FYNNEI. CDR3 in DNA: TGTGCCACAGACCGGGACAGGGGTCCCCCGACCCATGGCTACACCTTC. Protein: CATDRDRGPPTHGYTF.

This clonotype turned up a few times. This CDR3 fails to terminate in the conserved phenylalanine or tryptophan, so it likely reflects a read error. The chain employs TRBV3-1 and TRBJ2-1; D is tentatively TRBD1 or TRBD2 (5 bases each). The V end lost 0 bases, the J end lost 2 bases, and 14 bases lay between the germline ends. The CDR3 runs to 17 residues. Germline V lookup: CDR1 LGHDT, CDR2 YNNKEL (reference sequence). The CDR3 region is CASSQESPGRPYNEQFS. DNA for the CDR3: TGTGCCAGCAGCCAAGAGAGCCCAGGGAGACCCTACAATGAGCAGTTCTCC.

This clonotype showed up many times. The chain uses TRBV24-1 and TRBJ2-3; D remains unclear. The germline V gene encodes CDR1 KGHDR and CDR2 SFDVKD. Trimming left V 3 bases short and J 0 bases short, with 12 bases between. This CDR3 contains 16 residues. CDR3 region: CATSDTFADSTDTQYF. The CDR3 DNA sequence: TGTGCCACCAGTGATACTTTTGCGGATAGCACAGATACGCAGTATTTT.

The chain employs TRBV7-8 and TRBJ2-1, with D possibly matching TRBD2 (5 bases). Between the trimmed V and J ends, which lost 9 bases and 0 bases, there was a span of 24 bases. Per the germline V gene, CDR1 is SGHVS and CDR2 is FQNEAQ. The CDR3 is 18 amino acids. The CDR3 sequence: CASRDPAGSSSSYNEQFF. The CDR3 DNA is TGTGCCAGTCGTGATCCCGCGGGCAGCAGTAGCTCCTACAATGAGCAGTTCTTC.

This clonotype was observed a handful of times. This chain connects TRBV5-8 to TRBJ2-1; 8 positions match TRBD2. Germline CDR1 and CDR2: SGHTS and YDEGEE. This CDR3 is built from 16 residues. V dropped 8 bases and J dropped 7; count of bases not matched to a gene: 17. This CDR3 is CASERRSGGASNEQFF. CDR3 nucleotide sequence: TGTGCCAGTGAACGAAGAAGCGGGGGAGCCTCTAATGAGCAGTTCTTC.

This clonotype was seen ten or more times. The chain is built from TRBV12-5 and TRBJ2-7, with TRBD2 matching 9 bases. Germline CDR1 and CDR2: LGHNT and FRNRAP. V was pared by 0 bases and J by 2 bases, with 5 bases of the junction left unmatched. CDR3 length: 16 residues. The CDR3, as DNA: TGTGCTAGTGGTTTGGTAGGGGCGGGAGGGCCCTACGAGCAGTACTTC. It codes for CASGLVGAGGPYEQYF.

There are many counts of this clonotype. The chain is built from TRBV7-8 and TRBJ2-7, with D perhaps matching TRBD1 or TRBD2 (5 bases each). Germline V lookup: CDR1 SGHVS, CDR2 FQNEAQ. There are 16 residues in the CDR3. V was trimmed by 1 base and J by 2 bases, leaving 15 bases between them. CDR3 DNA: TGTGCCAGCAGCTTAGTATCCGGGGCGGTACCCTACGAGCAGTACTTC. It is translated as CASSLVSGAVPYEQYF.

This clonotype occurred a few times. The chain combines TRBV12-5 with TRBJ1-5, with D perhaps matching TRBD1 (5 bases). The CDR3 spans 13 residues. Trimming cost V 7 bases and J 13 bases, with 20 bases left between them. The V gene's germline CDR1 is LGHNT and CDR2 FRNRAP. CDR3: CASAFWGDLLQHF. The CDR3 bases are TGTGCTAGTGCATTCTGGGGGGACCTCCTTCAGCATTTT.

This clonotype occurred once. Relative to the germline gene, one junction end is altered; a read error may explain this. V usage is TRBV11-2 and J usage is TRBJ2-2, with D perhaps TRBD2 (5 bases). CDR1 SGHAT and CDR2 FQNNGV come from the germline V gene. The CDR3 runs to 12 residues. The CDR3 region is CASSPFTGELLF. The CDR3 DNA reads TGTGCCAGCAGCCCCTTCACCGGGGAGCTGCTTTTT.

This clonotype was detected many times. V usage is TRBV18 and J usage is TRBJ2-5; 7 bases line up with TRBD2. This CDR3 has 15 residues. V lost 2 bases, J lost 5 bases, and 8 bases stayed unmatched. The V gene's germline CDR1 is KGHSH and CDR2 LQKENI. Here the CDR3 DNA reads TGTGCCAGCTCACCAGTTGGCGGGAGTACGGAGACCCAGTACTTC. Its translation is CASSPVGGSTETQYF.

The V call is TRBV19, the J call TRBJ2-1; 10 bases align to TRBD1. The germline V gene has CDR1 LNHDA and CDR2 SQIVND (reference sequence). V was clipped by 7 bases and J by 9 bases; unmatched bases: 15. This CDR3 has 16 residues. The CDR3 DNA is TGTGCCAGTACCAACCTCGGACAGGGGGAATATAGTGAGCAGTTCTTC. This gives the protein CASTNLGQGEYSEQFF.

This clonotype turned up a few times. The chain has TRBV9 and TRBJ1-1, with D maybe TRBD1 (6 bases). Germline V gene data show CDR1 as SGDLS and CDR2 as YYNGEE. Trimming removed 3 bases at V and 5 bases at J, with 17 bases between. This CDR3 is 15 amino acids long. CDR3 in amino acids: CASSDGAGEGTEAFF. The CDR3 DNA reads TGTGCCAGCAGCGATGGCGCAGGGGAGGGTACTGAAGCTTTCTTT.